These 27 T cell receptor beta chains were sequenced from one sample in a study of long-term antiretroviral therapy in people with HIV. Sequencing used immunoSEQ v3.0 at survey level. The protocol was immunoSEQ multiplex PCR, while the TCRdb copy is restricted to in-frame clones and leaves out a portion. Of about 40,000 clones listed, approximately 89% are singletons. The specimen was unsorted PBMCs, collected 3.1 years after starting antiretroviral therapy. The receptors were gathered from a woman aged 50 to 60 with HIV.

The gene calls are TRBV5-1 and TRBJ2-7; 9 nucleotides align to TRBD2. The CDR3 totals 16 residues. CDR1 is SGHRS and CDR2 is YFSETQ in the germline V gene. J lost 6 bases, V lost 3 bases, and 13 bases had no gene match. The DNA of the CDR3 is TGCGCCAGCAGCTCACCTAGCGGGGTCCGTTCCGGCGAGCAGTACTTC. Residues: CASSSPSGVRSGEQYF.

This rearrangement joins TRBV9 to TRBJ2-3; 9 bases map to TRBD1. The CDR3 consists of 15 residues. CDR1 is SGDLS, CDR2 YYNGEE, per germline. V dropped 4 bases and J dropped 4; count of bases not matched to a gene: 7. CDR3 nucleotides: TGTGCCAGCAGCCCCCGGACAGGGGTTGCAGATACGCAGTATTTT. This sequence encodes CASSPRTGVADTQYF.

The V gene is TRBV5-6, the J gene TRBJ1-2; TRBD1 might be the D (5 bases). Trimming removed 5 bases at V and 3 bases at J, with 14 bases between. The CDR3 extends over 14 amino acids. Germline loops: CDR1 SGHDT, CDR2 YYEEEE. CDR3 sequence: CASRRRGGDYGYTF. CDR3 coding DNA: TGTGCCAGCAGGCGACGCGGGGGAGACTATGGCTACACCTTC.

The chain recombines TRBV2 with TRBJ1-5; D is unclear. Looked up from germline, CDR1 is SNHLY and CDR2 is FYNNEI. The CDR3 is made up of 12 amino acids. V lost 7 bases and J lost 0, with 4 bases in between. CDR3 sequence: CASKDSNQPQHF. CDR3 nucleotides: TGTGCCAGCAAAGATAGCAATCAGCCCCAGCATTTT.

The J gene is TRBJ2-3, the V gene TRBV5-8; 7 bases line up with TRBD2. The CDR3 length is 13 residues. Germline V CDR1 and CDR2: SGHTS, YDEGEE. J was trimmed by 4 bases and V by 4 bases; bases with no gene match: 3. In DNA, the CDR3 is TGTGCCAGCAGCCTGGGAGGGGCAGATACGCAGTATTTT. Residues: CASSLGGADTQYF.

The J gene is TRBJ2-5, the V gene TRBV13, with 7 positions matching TRBD2. The V gene's germline CDR1 is PRHDT and CDR2 FYEKMQ (reference sequence). The CDR3 sequence is 15 residues long. V lost 3 bases and J lost 1; bases outside the gene matches: 5. The CDR3: CASSFRTGGQETQYF. The CDR3 DNA follows: TGTGCCAGCAGCTTCAGAACGGGGGGCCAAGAGACCCAGTACTTC. Complete variable domain (other parts from reference TRBV13 and TRBJ2-5): AAGVIQSPRHLIKEKRETATLKCYPIPRHDTVYWYQQGPGQDPQFLISFYEKMQSDKGSIPDRFSAQQFSDYHSELNMSSLELGDSALYFCASSFRTGGQETQYFGPGTRLLVL.

The table lists this clone with a count of one. The chain joins TRBV7-2 to TRBJ2-2; D may be TRBD2 (6 bases). The CDR3 is 14 amino acids. Per germline, CDR1 SGHTA and CDR2 FQGNSA. V was trimmed by 6 bases and J by 4 bases, leaving 12 bases between them. CDR3 in DNA: TGTGCCAGCAGGCCGGGACTTTTCACCGGGGAGCTGTTTTTT. This translates into CASRPGLFTGELFF.

This sequence joins TRBV2 and TRBJ2-1; the D gene is possibly TRBD1 (6 bases). CDR1 and CDR2 (germline): SNHLY, FYNNEI. V was cut by 4 bases and J by 5 bases, with 15 bases left in between. The CDR3 has 15 residues. The CDR3 bases are TGTGCCAGCAGTGGGAACAGGGTGATTGACAATGAGCAGTTCTTC. It encodes CASSGNRVIDNEQFF.

CDR3 bases: TGTGCCAGCAGCGTAAGACAGGGGAATGCAAATGAGCAGTTCTTC. Translated: CASSVRQGNANEQFF. V is TRBV9 and J is TRBJ2-1; 8 nucleotides align to TRBD1. Germline CDR1 and CDR2: SGDLS and YYNGEE. This CDR3 has 15 residues. Losses at the gene ends were 1 base for V and 7 bases for J; bases not matched to a gene: 7.

V and J are TRBV18 and TRBJ1-1, with D possibly matching TRBD1 (6 bases). The CDR3 runs to 15 residues. Germline V gene data show CDR1 as KGHSH and CDR2 as LQKENI. Trimming cost V 3 bases and J 2 bases, with 13 bases left between them. The CDR3 loop reads CASSPPPGANTEAFF. Here the CDR3 DNA reads TGTGCCAGCTCACCCCCCCCAGGGGCTAACACTGAAGCTTTCTTT.

The rearrangement joins TRBV2 to TRBJ1-2, with a weak D call TRBD1 (6 bases). This CDR3 contains 13 residues. Germline V gene data show CDR1 as SNHLY and CDR2 as FYNNEI. V was trimmed by 2 bases and J by 2 bases, leaving 6 bases between them. CDR3 bases: TGTGCCAGCAGTGAACAGGGGAACTATGGCTACACCTTC. It encodes CASSEQGNYGYTF.

The chain employs TRBV4-1 and TRBJ1-5, with D unclear. Germline CDR1 reads MGHRA; CDR2 reads YSYEKL. The ends were cut back, 3 bases at V and 2 bases at J, with 8 bases in the middle. This CDR3 region has 14 residues. The DNA for the CDR3 is TGCGCCAGCAGCCAGCCCGGAGGCAATCAGCCCCAGCATTTT. Translation gives CASSQPGGNQPQHF.

DNA for the CDR3: TGCGCCAGCAGCTTGGAGGGCGCGGATAACTATGGCTACACCTTC. This sequence encodes CASSLEGADNYGYTF. J is TRBJ1-2 and V is TRBV5-1; D unresolved. Germline CDR1 reads SGHRS; CDR2 reads YFSETQ. The CDR3 extends over 15 amino acids. V lost 0 bases to trimming and J lost 1 base, with 10 bases between them.

The J gene is TRBJ2-5, the V gene TRBV5-1; D not resolved. V lost 0 bases and J lost 1, with 7 bases in between. The CDR3 sequence is 14 residues long. The V gene's germline CDR1 is SGHRS and CDR2 YFSETQ. CDR3 in amino acids: CASSLEALQETQYF. In DNA form, the CDR3 reads TGCGCCAGCAGCTTGGAGGCCCTCCAAGAGACCCAGTACTTC.

This chain joins TRBV30 and TRBJ1-2, with D possibly being TRBD1 (6 bases). V gave up 3 bases and J gave up 4 bases, with 18 bases separating them. CDR3 length: 15 residues. Germline V CDR1 and CDR2: GTSNPN, SVGIG (reference sequence). The DNA for the CDR3 is TGTGCCTGGAGAGACTACAGGGAGGCCCTCTATGGCTACACCTTC. This translates into CAWRDYREALYGYTF. Full variable domain (outside the CDR3, taken from reference TRBV30 and TRBJ1-2): SQTIHQWPATLVQPVGSPLSLECTVEGTSNPNLYWYRQAAGRGLQLLFYSVGIGQISSEVPQNLSASRPQDRQFILSSKKLLLSDSGFYLCAWRDYREALYGYTFGSGTRLTVV.

Regarding this clone: One junction end disagrees with the germline gene, perhaps due to a read error. V gene TRBV7-7 combines with J gene TRBJ2-1, with D unresolved. CDR1 is SSHAT, CDR2 FNYEAQ, per germline (reference sequence). This CDR3 is 13 amino acids long. CDR3 protein: CASSPGGYNEQFF. In DNA, the CDR3 is TGTGCTAGCAGCCCCGGCGGCTACAATGAGCAGTTCTTC.

The chain carries TRBV7-2 and TRBJ2-7; 7 nucleotides match TRBD2. Germline CDR1 reads SGHTA; CDR2 reads FQGNSA. Trimming removed 1 base from V and 7 bases from J; junction bases left unmatched: 13. The length of the CDR3 is 16 residues. The CDR3 sequence: CASSLVGGSAGREQYF. The CDR3 DNA sequence: TGTGCCAGCAGCTTAGTGGGAGGGTCTGCAGGCCGGGAGCAGTACTTC.

The rearrangement uses TRBV4-3 and TRBJ2-5; 8 bases are shared with TRBD1. J lost 9 bases, V lost 0 bases, and 9 bases had no gene match. CDR1 is LGHNA and CDR2 is YSLEER in the germline V gene. The CDR3 consists of 15 residues. The DNA for the CDR3 is TGCGCCAGCAGCCAAGACCTGACAGGGGCCGGACCCCAGTACTTC. It specifies CASSQDLTGAGPQYF.

This chain uses TRBV5-1 with TRBJ2-3, with 13 nucleotides matching TRBD2. Germline CDR1 reads SGHRS; CDR2 reads YFSETQ. Trimming removed 6 bases from V and 3 bases from J; junction bases left unmatched: 4. The CDR3 runs 15 residues. This CDR3 is CASKTSGGITDTQYF. In DNA, the CDR3 is TGCGCCAGCAAGACTAGCGGGGGGATAACAGATACGCAGTATTTT. Full variable domain (missing parts from reference TRBV5-1 and TRBJ2-3): KAGVTQTPRYLIKTRGQQVTLSCSPISGHRSVSWYQQTPGQGLQFLFEYFSETQRNKGNFPGRFSGRQFSNSRSEMNVSTLELGDSALYLCASKTSGGITDTQYFGPGTRLTVL.

This clone was counted a few times. This rearrangement joins TRBV16 to TRBJ1-2; D is unclear. The germline gives CDR1 KGHSY, CDR2 FQNENV. CDR3 size: 12 residues. Trimming removed 8 bases from V and 7 bases from J, with 14 bases in between. The CDR3 reads CASALRGGGYTF. CDR3 coding DNA: TGTGCCAGCGCCTTAAGAGGCGGTGGCTACACCTTC.

For this clone: This sample also contains other DNA sequences that code for the same CDR3. The chain combines TRBV18 with TRBJ2-7; the match to TRBD1 covers 8 bases. After removal of 3 bases from V and 3 bases from J, the junction contained 4 bases not matched to a gene. CDR1 KGHSH and CDR2 LQKENI come from the germline V gene. The CDR3 runs 14 residues. The CDR3 sequence is CASSPTGEIYEQYF. The CDR3 DNA reads TGTGCCAGCTCACCGACAGGGGAGATCTACGAGCAGTACTTC.

CDR3 DNA sequence: TGTGCCAGCAGCTTAAACCATTGGGCAACTAATGAAAAACTGTTTTTT. It is translated as CASSLNHWATNEKLFF. The V gene is TRBV11-2, the J gene TRBJ1-4, with D unclear. The CDR3 loop spans 16 amino acids. Per the germline V gene, CDR1 is SGHAT and CDR2 is FQNNGV. V shed 2 bases and J shed 0 bases, with 10 bases lying between them.

The chain links TRBV20-1 to TRBJ2-5; D is undetermined. Trimming pared 6 bases from V and 5 bases from J, leaving 7 bases between. From germline, CDR1 is DFQATT and CDR2 SNEGSKA (reference sequence). This CDR3 region has 10 residues. The CDR3 is CSAGAETQYF. In DNA, the CDR3 is TGCAGTGCAGGAGCGGAGACCCAGTACTTC.

This clone was detected a few times. The chain recombines TRBV18 with TRBJ2-2; D gene uncertain. This CDR3 contains 14 residues. The V end lost 0 bases, the J end lost 3 bases, and 5 bases lay between the germline ends. CDR1 is KGHSH and CDR2 is LQKENI in the germline V gene. The CDR3 is CASSPPVDTGELFF. The CDR3 DNA sequence: TGTGCCAGCTCACCACCGGTAGACACCGGGGAGCTGTTTTTT.

V and J are TRBV5-1 and TRBJ1-6, with 8 bases fitting TRBD1. Germline V gives CDR1 SGHRS, CDR2 YFSETQ. The CDR3 runs 14 residues. After removal of 6 bases from V and 10 bases from J, the junction contained 9 bases not matched to a gene. DNA for the CDR3: TGCGCCAGCAAGGAAGCGACAGGGGCCTCACCCCTCCACTTT. Translating gives CASKEATGASPLHF.

This chain links TRBV5-6 with TRBJ2-7; TRBD2 agrees at 13 bases. The germline V gene encodes CDR1 SGHDT and CDR2 YYEEEE. The CDR3 sequence is 16 residues long. Trimming at V came to 4 bases and at J to 3 bases, leaving 7 bases not matched to a gene. The CDR3 bases are TGTGCCAGCAGCCCCCGGGGACTAGCGGGGCTCTACGAGCAGTACTTC. Residues: CASSPRGLAGLYEQYF.

This chain joins TRBV30 and TRBJ2-5; D might be TRBD1 (8 bases). The CDR3 extends over 13 amino acids. The germline V gene has CDR1 GTSNPN and CDR2 SVGIG (reference sequence). Trimming removed 4 bases from V and 4 bases from J, with 13 bases in between. CDR3 protein: CAWKQGGVETQYF. CDR3 in DNA: TGTGCCTGGAAACAGGGGGGGGTAGAGACCCAGTACTTC.